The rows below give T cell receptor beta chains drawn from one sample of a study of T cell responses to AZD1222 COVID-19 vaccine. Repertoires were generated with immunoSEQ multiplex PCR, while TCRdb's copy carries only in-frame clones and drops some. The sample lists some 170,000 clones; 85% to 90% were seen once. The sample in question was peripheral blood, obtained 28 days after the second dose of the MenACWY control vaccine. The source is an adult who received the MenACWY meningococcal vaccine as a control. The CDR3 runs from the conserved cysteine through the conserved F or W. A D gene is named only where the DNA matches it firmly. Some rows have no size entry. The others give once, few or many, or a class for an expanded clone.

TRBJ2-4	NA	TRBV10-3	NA	TGTGCCATCAGGAGCATAGGCCAAAACATTCAGTACTTC	CAIRSIGQNIQYF
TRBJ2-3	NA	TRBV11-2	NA	TGTGCCAGCAGCTTAGATCGCGCGACTTTGGGGGATACGCAGTATTTT	CASSLDRATLGDTQYF
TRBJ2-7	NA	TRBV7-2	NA	TGTGCCAGCAGCCCCCCCCGGAGTTTCTACGAGCAGTACTTC	CASSPPRSFYEQYF
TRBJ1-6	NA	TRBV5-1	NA	TGCGCCAGCAGCTTGGAACAGACCAATTCACCCCTCCACTTT	CASSLEQTNSPLHF
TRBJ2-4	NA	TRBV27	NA	TGTGCCAGCCCTAGGTGGGAGGAGGACAAAAACATTCAGTACTTC	CASPRWEEDKNIQYF
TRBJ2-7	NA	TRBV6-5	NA	TGTGCCAGCAGTTACGGGGCCGATATGGGCGAGCAGTACTTC	CASSYGADMGEQYF
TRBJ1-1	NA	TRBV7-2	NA	TGTGCCAGCAGCTTAGGGAGCGGGATGAACACTGAAGCTTTCTTT	CASSLGSGMNTEAFF
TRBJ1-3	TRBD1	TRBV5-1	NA	TGCGCCAGCGGGGCTGGGACAGCTGGAAACACCATATATTTT	CASGAGTAGNTIYF
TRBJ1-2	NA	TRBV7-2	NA	TGTGCCAGCAGCTTAGCCCCGCTGCAGGGAGGAGGCTACACCTTC	CASSLAPLQGGGYTF
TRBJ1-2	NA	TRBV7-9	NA	TGTGCCAGCAGCTTAAGCCTTGACTACACCTTC	CASSLSLDYTF
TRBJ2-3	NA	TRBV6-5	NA	TGTGCCAGCAGTTACTCGAACAAGAGGGATACGCAGTATTTT	CASSYSNKRDTQYF
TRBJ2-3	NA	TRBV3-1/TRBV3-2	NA	TGTGCCAGCAGCTTATTGGGAATCTGGGAGCCGGGGACAGATACGCAGTATTTT	CASSLLGIWEPGTDTQYF
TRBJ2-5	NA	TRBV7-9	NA	TGTGCCAGCAGGCGTAGTAGGGGAGAGACCCAGTACTTC	CASRRSRGETQYF
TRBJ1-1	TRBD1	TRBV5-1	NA	TGCGCCAGCAGCTCCGGGACAGGGAACACTGAAGCTTTCTTT	CASSSGTGNTEAFF
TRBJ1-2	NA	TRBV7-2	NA	TGTGCCAGCAGCTTAGGGGGGAATGGCTACACCTTC	CASSLGGNGYTF
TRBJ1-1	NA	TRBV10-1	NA	TGCGCCAGCAAAGGGGTTGATGCTGAAGCTTTCTTT	CASKGVDAEAFF
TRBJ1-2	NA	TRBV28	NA	TGTGCCAGCAGTCCCTCGGGGAATCAACCTAACTATGGCTACACCTTC	CASSPSGNQPNYGYTF
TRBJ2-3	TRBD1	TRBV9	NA	TGTGCCAGCAGCGTAGCGGGACAGTACACAGATACGCAGTATTTT	CASSVAGQYTDTQYF
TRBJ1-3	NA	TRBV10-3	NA	TGTGCCATCAGTGAGGGCAGGGAGGCATCCGACACCATATATTTT	CAISEGREASDTIYF
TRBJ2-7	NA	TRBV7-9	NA	TGTGCCAGCAGCTCCCTATACGGAACCTACGAGCAGTACTTC	CASSSLYGTYEQYF
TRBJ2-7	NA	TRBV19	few	TGTGCCAGTAGTATATGGGGGGATAGCTCCTACGAGCAGTACTTC	CASSIWGDSSYEQYF
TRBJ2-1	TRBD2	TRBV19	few	TGTGCCAGTAGTATTCGGACTAGCGGGAGGACCTACAATGAGCAGTTCTTC	CASSIRTSGRTYNEQFF
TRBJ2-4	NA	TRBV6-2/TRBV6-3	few	TGTGCCAGCAGTACCGGTTGGCCGCTAGCCAAAAACATTCAGTACTTC	CASSTGWPLAKNIQYF
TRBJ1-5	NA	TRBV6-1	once	TGTGCCAGCAGTGAACGGGGGGCCAGCAATCAGCCCCAGCATTTT	CASSERGASNQPQHF
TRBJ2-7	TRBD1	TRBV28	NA	TGTGCCAGCGGACAGGGGTACGAGCAGTACTTC	CASGQGYEQYF
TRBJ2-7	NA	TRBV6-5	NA	TGTGCCAGCAGTTACCGGGACGCATCCTACGAGCAGTACTTC	CASSYRDASYEQYF
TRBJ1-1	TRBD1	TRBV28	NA	TGTGCCAGCAGTTCGGGACAGGGGTTTTATCGGGACACTGAAGCTTTCTTT	CASSSGQGFYRDTEAFF
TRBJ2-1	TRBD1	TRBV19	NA	TGTGCCAGTAGAGACAGGGTGAACAATGAGCAGTTCTTC	CASRDRVNNEQFF
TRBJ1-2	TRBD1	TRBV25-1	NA	TGTGCCAGCAGTGCTCTGGGGGGACAGGAGTCAAGAGGCTACACCTTC	CASSALGGQESRGYTF
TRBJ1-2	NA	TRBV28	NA	TGTGCCAGCAGGATAGGGGGGGTTGGCTACACCTTC	CASRIGGVGYTF
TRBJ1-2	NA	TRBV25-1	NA	TGTGCCAGCAGTCGGCAGGACTATGGCTACACCTTC	CASSRQDYGYTF
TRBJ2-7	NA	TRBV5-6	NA	TGTGCCAGCAGCTTGGGACCACCGCTCTACGAGCAGTACTTC	CASSLGPPLYEQYF
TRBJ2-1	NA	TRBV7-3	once	TGTGCCAGCAGCTTAACGGGGATAGCGTCGGTCGATGAGCAGTTCTTC	CASSLTGIASVDEQFF
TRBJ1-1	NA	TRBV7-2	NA	TGTGCCAGCAGACTTACAGGGAACGTGGCCACTGAAGCTTTCTTT	CASRLTGNVATEAFF
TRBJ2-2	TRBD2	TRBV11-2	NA	TGTGCCAGCAGCTTAAAGCGGGAGGCGATCGGGGAGCTGTTTTTT	CASSLKREAIGELFF
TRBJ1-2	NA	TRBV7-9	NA	TGTGCCAGCAGCTTAGCAGGGAGTGGCTACACCTTC	CASSLAGSGYTF
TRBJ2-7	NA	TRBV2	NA	TGTGCCAGCCTCAGCACGGTCTACGAGCAGTACTTC	CASLSTVYEQYF
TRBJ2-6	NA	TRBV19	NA	TGTGCCAGTAGTATAGTTTCGGGTTCTGGGGCCAACGTCCTGACTTTC	CASSIVSGSGANVLTF
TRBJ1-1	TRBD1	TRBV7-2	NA	TGTGCCAGCAGCTCAAGGGGGACAGTGAGAGCTGAAGCTTTCTTT	CASSSRGTVRAEAFF